The 16 T cell receptor beta chains given below trace back to one sample, sequenced in a study of shared clonotypes between healthy human individuals. Sequenced by immunoSEQ multiplex PCR; TCRdb stores in-frame clones only, minus some. The table records some 1 million clones, about 80% of them present only once. The specimen sequenced was memory CD4+ T cells sorted from blood. Subset indicated: CD45RA-negative fraction. These receptors came from a man between 18 and 35 years old in good health.

This clone was found a few times. The CDR3 bases are TGCGCCAGCAGCCCCAGGGAGAACACTGAAGCTTTCTTT. This gives the protein CASSPRENTEAFF. The chain has TRBV5-1 and TRBJ1-1; tentative D call: TRBD1 (5 bases). V gave up 4 bases and J gave up 1 base, with 8 bases separating them. Germline CDR1 is SGHRS and CDR2 is YFSETQ. This CDR3 region has 13 residues.

This rearrangement joins TRBV28 to TRBJ1-5; D may be TRBD1 (6 bases). The V end was cut by 5 bases, the J end by 1 base, with 15 bases between. Per the germline V gene, CDR1 is MDHEN and CDR2 is SYDVKM. The CDR3 extends over 16 amino acids. In DNA, the CDR3 is TGTGCCAGCAGTGGGATACAGGGTTTGAGCAATCAGCCCCAGCATTTT. This translates into CASSGIQGLSNQPQHF.

The rearrangement links TRBV19 to TRBJ2-3, with no clear D. CDR3 size: 13 residues. Trimming stripped 3 bases from V and 1 base from J, with 5 bases between. The germline V gene has CDR1 LNHDA and CDR2 SQIVND (reference sequence). This CDR3 reads CASSMFRTDTQYF. In DNA form, the CDR3 reads TGTGCCAGTAGTATGTTTCGCACAGATACGCAGTATTTT.

The chain has TRBV19 and TRBJ1-6; TRBD1 is a possible D gene (6 bases). The CDR3 runs to 15 residues. The V end lost 6 bases, the J end lost 7 bases, and 16 bases lay between the germline ends. Germline CDR1 reads LNHDA; CDR2 reads SQIVND (reference sequence). The CDR3 protein is CASSPKQGINSPLHF. Here the CDR3 DNA reads TGTGCCAGTAGCCCTAAACAGGGTATCAATTCACCCCTCCACTTT. The variable domain in full, with the rest retrieved from reference TRBV19 and TRBJ1-6, is DGGITQSPKYLFRKEGQNVTLSCEQNLNHDAMYWYRQDPGQGLRLIYYSQIVNDFQKGDIAEGYSVSREKKESFPLTVTSAQKNPTAFYLCASSPKQGINSPLHFGNGTRLTVT.

V gene TRBV28 combines with J gene TRBJ1-2, with a weak D call TRBD1 (5 bases). The length of the CDR3 is 13 residues. Germline CDR1 reads MDHEN; CDR2 reads SYDVKM. Trimming left V 8 bases short and J 7 bases short, with 17 bases between. CDR3 sequence: CASVSGVQGGYTF. The DNA of the CDR3 is TGTGCCAGCGTGTCCGGGGTTCAGGGTGGCTACACCTTC.

The chain is built from TRBV7-2 and TRBJ2-5; 7 positions agree with TRBD1. The junction had 4 bases not matched to a gene; V was cut back by 1 base and J by 5 bases. Per germline, CDR1 SGHTA and CDR2 FQGNSA. CDR3 length: 14 residues. CDR3 coding DNA: TGTGCCAGCAGCTTAGGGGACAGAAGGGAGACCCAGTACTTC. It encodes CASSLGDRRETQYF.

This clone showed up just a few times. The DNA for the CDR3 is TGCGCCAGCAGTGACAGGGATGGCCAGCCCCAGCATTTT. It specifies CASSDRDGQPQHF. The chain employs TRBV10-1 and TRBJ1-5; tentative D call: TRBD1 (5 bases). The CDR3 length is 13 residues. Trimming stripped 3 bases from V and 7 bases from J, with 10 bases between. In germline, CDR1 is WNHNN, CDR2 SYGVQD (reference sequence).

A word on this clone: At the DNA level, this CDR3 is encoded by other sequences in the same sample as well. V is TRBV7-8 and J is TRBJ2-6, with D uncertain. Germline-derived CDR1 and CDR2 are SGHVS and FQNEAQ. Trimming removed 1 base at V and 0 bases at J, with 10 bases between. The CDR3 consists of 17 residues. The CDR3 bases are TGTGCCAGCAGCTTAGGGGCATCAAGCTCTGGGGCCAACGTCCTGACTTTC. Amino acids: CASSLGASSSGANVLTF.

Concerning this clone itself: This sample includes further DNA sequences coding for the same CDR3. This CDR3 reads CASSRTGSSYEQYF. As DNA, the CDR3 is TGTGCCAGCTCCAGGACAGGGAGCTCCTACGAGCAGTACTTC. V gene TRBV27 combines with J gene TRBJ2-7, with 8 bases fitting TRBD1. Trimming took 8 bases from V and 0 from J; bases not matched to a gene: 6. This CDR3 region has 14 residues. Germline V gene lookup returns CDR1 MNHEY and CDR2 SMNVEV (reference sequence).

The gene calls are TRBV30 and TRBJ1-1; D is uncertain. The CDR3 is 13 amino acids. The V gene's germline CDR1 is GTSNPN and CDR2 SVGIG (reference sequence). The ends were cut back, 3 bases at V and 4 bases at J, with 12 bases in the middle. DNA for the CDR3: TGTGCCTGGAGGACCGGACGCCCCACTGAAGCTTTCTTT. Translation: CAWRTGRPTEAFF.

The chain employs TRBV6-1 and TRBJ1-6; TRBD1 matches at 7 bases. Germline assignment: CDR1 MNHNS and CDR2 SASEGT. Losses at the gene ends were 7 bases for V and 9 bases for J; bases not matched to a gene: 9. The CDR3 contains 14 residues. The CDR3 protein is CASTPEGARSPLHF. As DNA, the CDR3 is TGTGCCAGCACCCCGGAGGGGGCTCGTTCACCCCTCCACTTT.

The V gene is TRBV29-1, the J gene TRBJ1-1; 10 nucleotides match TRBD1. Germline CDR1 reads SQVTM; CDR2 reads ANQGSEA. The CDR3 is made up of 14 amino acids. The V segment lost 6 bases and the J segment 4 bases; nucleotides outside the gene matches: 8. The CDR3 nucleotides read TGCAGCGTGGGGACAGGGGCCGGGAGCACTGAAGCTTTCTTT. This translates into CSVGTGAGSTEAFF.

The chain recombines TRBV5-6 with TRBJ2-7; 8 bases are shared with TRBD1. Per the germline V gene, CDR1 is SGHDT and CDR2 is YYEEEE. Trimming at V came to 1 base and at J to 4 bases, leaving 7 bases not matched to a gene. CDR3 size: 15 residues. The CDR3 DNA reads TGTGCCAGCAGCTTGATGGACAGGGACGGGTACGAGCAGTACTTC. Translation gives CASSLMDRDGYEQYF.

This chain uses TRBV4-3 with TRBJ1-6, with D unclear. Germline V CDR1 and CDR2: LGHNA, YSLEER. Trimming pared 0 bases from V and 10 bases from J, leaving 13 bases between. The CDR3 loop spans 15 amino acids. Here the CDR3 reads CASSQDMGKRSPLHF. CDR3 nucleotides: TGCGCCAGCAGCCAAGATATGGGGAAAAGATCACCCCTCCACTTT.

This clone was found once. The chain links TRBV9 to TRBJ2-7; tentatively, D is TRBD2 (7 bases). The CDR3 covers 13 residues. V gave up 1 base and J gave up 6 bases, with 11 bases separating them. The germline gives CDR1 SGDLS, CDR2 YYNGEE. Written as DNA, the CDR3 is TGTGCCAGCAGCGTATCGGGGGGCCTCGAGCAGTACTTC. This translates into CASSVSGGLEQYF.

This chain uses TRBV5-1 with TRBJ2-3; TRBD1 matches at 10 bases. Germline V gives CDR1 SGHRS, CDR2 YFSETQ. Unmatched junction bases numbered 7, after V lost 7 bases and J lost 2 bases. The CDR3 runs to 15 residues. Written as DNA, the CDR3 is TGCGCCAGCGGCCTGGACAGGGGGATCACAGATACGCAGTATTTT. Encoded protein: CASGLDRGITDTQYF.